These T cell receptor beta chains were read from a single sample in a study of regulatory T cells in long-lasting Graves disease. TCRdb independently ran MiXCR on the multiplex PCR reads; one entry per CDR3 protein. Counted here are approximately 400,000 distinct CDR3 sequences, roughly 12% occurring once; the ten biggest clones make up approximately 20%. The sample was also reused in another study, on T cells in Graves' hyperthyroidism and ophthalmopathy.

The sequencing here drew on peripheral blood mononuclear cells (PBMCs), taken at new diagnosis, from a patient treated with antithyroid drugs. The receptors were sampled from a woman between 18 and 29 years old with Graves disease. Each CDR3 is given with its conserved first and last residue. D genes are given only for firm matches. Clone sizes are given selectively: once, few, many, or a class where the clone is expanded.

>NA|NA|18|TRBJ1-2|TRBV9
CASSVGGHRDGRVYGYTF
TGTGCCAGCAGCGTAGGGGGACACCGGGACGGTAGGGTCTATGGCTACACCTTC
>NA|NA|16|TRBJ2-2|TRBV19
CASSIAPTGNTGELFF
TGTGCCAGTAGTATCGCCCCCACAGGGAACACCGGGGAGCTGTTTTTT
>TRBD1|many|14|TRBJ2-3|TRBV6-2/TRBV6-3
CASRDRATTDTQYF
TGTGCCAGCCGAGACAGGGCGACGACAGATACGCAGTATTTT
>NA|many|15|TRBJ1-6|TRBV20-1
CSARDVSGRNSPLHF
TGCAGTGCTAGAGATGTCAGTGGGAGAAATTCACCCCTCCACTTT
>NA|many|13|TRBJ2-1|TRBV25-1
CASNLIRGDEQFF
TGTGCCAGCAACTTAATTAGGGGGGATGAGCAGTTCTTC
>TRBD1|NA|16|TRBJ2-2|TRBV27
CASSLIGTGRSGELFF
TGTGCCAGCAGTTTAATCGGGACAGGGCGGTCCGGGGAGCTGTTTTTT
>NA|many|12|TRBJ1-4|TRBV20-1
CSATARNEKLFF
TGCAGTGCTACCGCTCGTAATGAAAAACTGTTTTTT
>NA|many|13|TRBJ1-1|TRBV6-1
CASSFYLNTEAFF
TGTGCCAGCAGCTTCTACCTGAACACTGAAGCTTTCTTT
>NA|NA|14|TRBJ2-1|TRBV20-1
CSARVPPGYNEQFF
TGCAGTGCTAGGGTCCCTCCTGGTTACAATGAGCAGTTCTTC
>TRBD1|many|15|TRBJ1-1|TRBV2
CARPGQGASNTEAFF
TGTGCCAGACCGGGACAGGGGGCGTCGAACACTGAAGCTTTCTTT
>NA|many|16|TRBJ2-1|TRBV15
CATSRVGSGAYNEQFF
TGTGCCACCAGCAGAGTAGGTAGCGGAGCCTACAATGAGCAGTTCTTC
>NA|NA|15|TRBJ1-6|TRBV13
CASSLVKNSNSPLHF
TGTGCCAGCAGCTTAGTGAAGAACAGTAATTCACCCCTCCACTTT